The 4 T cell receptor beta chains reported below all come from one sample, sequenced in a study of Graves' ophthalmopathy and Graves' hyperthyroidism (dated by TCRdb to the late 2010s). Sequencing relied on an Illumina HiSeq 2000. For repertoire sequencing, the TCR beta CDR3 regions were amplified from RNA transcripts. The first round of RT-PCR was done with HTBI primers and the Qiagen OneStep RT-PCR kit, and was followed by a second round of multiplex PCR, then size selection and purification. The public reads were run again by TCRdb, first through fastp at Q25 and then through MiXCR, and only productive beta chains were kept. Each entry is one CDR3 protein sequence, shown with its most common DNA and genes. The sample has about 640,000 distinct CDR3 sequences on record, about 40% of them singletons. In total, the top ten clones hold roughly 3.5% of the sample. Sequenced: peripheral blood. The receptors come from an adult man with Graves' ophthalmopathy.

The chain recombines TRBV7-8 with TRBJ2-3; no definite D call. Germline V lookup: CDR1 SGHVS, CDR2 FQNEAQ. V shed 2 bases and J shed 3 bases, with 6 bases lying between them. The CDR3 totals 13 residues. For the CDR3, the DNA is TGTGCCAGCAGCTTATCAGAAACAGATACGCAGTATTTT. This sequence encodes CASSLSETDTQYF.

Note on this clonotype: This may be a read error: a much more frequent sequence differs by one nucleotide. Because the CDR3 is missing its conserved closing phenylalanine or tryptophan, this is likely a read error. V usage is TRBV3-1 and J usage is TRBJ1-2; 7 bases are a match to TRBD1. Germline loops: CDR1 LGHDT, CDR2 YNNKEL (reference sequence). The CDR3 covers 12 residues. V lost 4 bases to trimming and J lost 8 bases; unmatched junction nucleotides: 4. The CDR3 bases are TGTGCCAGCAGCCCACAGGGGCAAGGCTACACCCTC. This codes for CASSPQGQGYTL.

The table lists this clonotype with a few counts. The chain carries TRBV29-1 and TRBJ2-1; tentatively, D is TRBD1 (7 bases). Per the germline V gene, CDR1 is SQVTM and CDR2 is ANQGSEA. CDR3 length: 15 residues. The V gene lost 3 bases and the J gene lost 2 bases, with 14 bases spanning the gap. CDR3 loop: CSVESRGDPYNEQFF. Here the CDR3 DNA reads TGCAGCGTTGAGAGCAGGGGGGACCCCTACAATGAGCAGTTCTTC.

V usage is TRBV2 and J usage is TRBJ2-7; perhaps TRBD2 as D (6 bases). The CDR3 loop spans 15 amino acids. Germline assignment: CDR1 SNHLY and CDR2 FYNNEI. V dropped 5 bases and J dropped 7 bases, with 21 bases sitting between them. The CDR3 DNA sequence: TGTGCCAGCAGTCTCGGGAGCAGCTCCTCGGGGGAGCAGTACTTC. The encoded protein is CASSLGSSSSGEQYF.